The rows below give T cell receptor beta chains drawn from one sample of a study of T cell clonotyping in hematopoietic cell transplantation. The assay was immunoSEQ multiplex PCR, and TCRdb's table has in-frame clones only and misses some. The table records more than 9,000 clones, about 51% of them present only once. Sequenced here: peripheral blood mononuclear cells, sampled 100 days after allogeneic stem cell transplant. The receptors shown here come from a female patient aged 50-59 years who had an allogeneic stem cell transplant from an unrelated donor, so the T cells may come from the graft donor. Some clones in this sample may be carry-over from other donors' samples. Each CDR3 is given with its conserved first and last residue. The D gene is left open where the match is weak. Where a row states a size, it is once, few, many or the class of an expanded clone; other rows omit it.

J gene: TRBJ2-7; V gene: TRBV4-1; clone size: NA; D gene: TRBD1; CDR3 protein: CASSQLTGDTYEQYF; CDR3 DNA: TGCGCCAGCAGCCAGCTGACAGGGGACACCTACGAGCAGTACTTC
J gene: TRBJ1-1; V gene: TRBV27; clone size: NA; D gene: TRBD1; CDR3 protein: CASTTQGAWTEAFF; CDR3 DNA: TGTGCCAGCACCACGCAGGGGGCTTGGACTGAAGCTTTCTTT
J gene: TRBJ2-3; V gene: TRBV7-2; clone size: NA; D gene: NA; CDR3 protein: CASTLHTLDTQYF; CDR3 DNA: TGTGCCAGCACTTTACACACCCTAGATACGCAGTATTTT
J gene: TRBJ2-4; V gene: TRBV10-3; clone size: once; D gene: NA; CDR3 protein: CAIKIDNGIQYF; CDR3 DNA: TGTGCCATCAAAATCGACAACGGAATTCAGTACTTC
J gene: TRBJ1-1; V gene: TRBV30; clone size: NA; D gene: TRBD1; CDR3 protein: CAWRRQGAIVNTEAFF; CDR3 DNA: TGTGCCTGGAGGAGACAGGGGGCAATAGTGAACACTGAAGCTTTCTTT
J gene: TRBJ2-7; V gene: TRBV4-3; clone size: few; D gene: NA; CDR3 protein: CASSPEWAPTYEQYF; CDR3 DNA: TGCGCCAGCAGCCCGGAGTGGGCGCCTACCTACGAGCAGTACTTC
J gene: TRBJ1-5; V gene: TRBV30; clone size: NA; D gene: NA; CDR3 protein: CAWSVKGAQGQPQHF; CDR3 DNA: TGTGCCTGGAGTGTAAAGGGCGCCCAGGGTCAGCCCCAGCATTTT
J gene: TRBJ1-1; V gene: TRBV30; clone size: few; D gene: TRBD1; CDR3 protein: CAWRGQLNTEAFF; CDR3 DNA: TGTGCCTGGAGGGGACAGCTAAACACTGAAGCTTTCTTT
J gene: TRBJ2-3; V gene: TRBV30; clone size: NA; D gene: TRBD2; CDR3 protein: CAWGLAGVVTDTQYF; CDR3 DNA: TGTGCCTGGGGACTAGCGGGAGTAGTCACAGATACGCAGTATTTT
J gene: TRBJ1-5; V gene: TRBV30; clone size: NA; D gene: NA; CDR3 protein: CAWSVRLGNQPQHF; CDR3 DNA: TGTGCCTGGAGTGTAAGGTTAGGGAATCAGCCCCAGCATTTT
J gene: TRBJ1-6; V gene: TRBV25-1; clone size: few; D gene: TRBD1; CDR3 protein: CASSWDRDNSPLHF; CDR3 DNA: TGTGCCAGCTCTTGGGACAGGGATAATTCACCCCTCCACTTT
J gene: TRBJ2-7; V gene: TRBV30; clone size: NA; D gene: NA; CDR3 protein: CAWSSSRMNGEQYF; CDR3 DNA: TGTGCCTGGAGTAGCTCTAGGATGAATGGGGAGCAGTACTTC
J gene: TRBJ2-7; V gene: TRBV4-2; clone size: few; D gene: NA; CDR3 protein: CASSQGMGHGLYEQYF; CDR3 DNA: TGTGCCAGCAGCCAAGGAATGGGACATGGGCTCTACGAGCAGTACTTC
J gene: TRBJ2-3; V gene: TRBV5-1; clone size: NA; D gene: NA; CDR3 protein: CASSLRQTGGTDTQYF; CDR3 DNA: TGCGCCAGCAGCTTACGACAAACGGGCGGCACAGATACGCAGTATTTT
J gene: TRBJ2-1; V gene: TRBV6-5; clone size: NA; D gene: TRBD2; CDR3 protein: CASSYSGTSGVNEQFF; CDR3 DNA: TGTGCCAGCAGTTACTCGGGGACTAGCGGGGTCAATGAGCAGTTCTTC
J gene: TRBJ2-1; V gene: TRBV29-1; clone size: NA; D gene: NA; CDR3 protein: CSVEGSGLIDEQFF; CDR3 DNA: TGCAGCGTTGAGGGGTCGGGACTGATCGATGAGCAGTTCTTC
J gene: TRBJ2-7; V gene: TRBV5-6; clone size: NA; D gene: NA; CDR3 protein: CASSGGEGEPYEQYF; CDR3 DNA: TGTGCCAGCAGCGGGGGGGAGGGGGAACCCTACGAGCAGTACTTC
J gene: TRBJ1-1; V gene: TRBV30; clone size: few; D gene: NA; CDR3 protein: CAWSVGNTEAFF; CDR3 DNA: TGTGCCTGGAGCGTGGGGAACACTGAAGCTTTCTTT
J gene: TRBJ2-2; V gene: TRBV6-6; clone size: NA; D gene: TRBD1; CDR3 protein: CASSLTGGYTGELFF; CDR3 DNA: TGTGCCAGCAGTTTAACAGGGGGTTACACCGGGGAGCTGTTTTTT
J gene: TRBJ2-2; V gene: TRBV6-5; clone size: NA; D gene: NA; CDR3 protein: CASRPDPSTGELFF; CDR3 DNA: TGTGCCAGCAGGCCCGACCCCTCCACCGGGGAGCTGTTTTTT
J gene: TRBJ1-1; V gene: TRBV6-1; clone size: few; D gene: NA; CDR3 protein: CASSETDEAFF; CDR3 DNA: TGTGCCAGCAGTGAGACAGATGAAGCTTTCTTT
J gene: TRBJ2-7; V gene: TRBV29-1; clone size: once; D gene: TRBD1; CDR3 protein: CSVRTGGSYEQYF; CDR3 DNA: TGCAGCGTCAGGACAGGGGGCTCCTACGAGCAGTACTTC
J gene: TRBJ1-1; V gene: TRBV25-1; clone size: NA; D gene: NA; CDR3 protein: CASSEFRAENTEAFF; CDR3 DNA: TGTGCCAGCAGTGAATTTAGGGCGGAGAACACTGAAGCTTTCTTT
J gene: TRBJ2-7; V gene: TRBV30; clone size: NA; D gene: NA; CDR3 protein: CAWSIGAMRSGYEQYF; CDR3 DNA: TGTGCCTGGAGCATCGGGGCTATGCGATCGGGATACGAGCAGTACTTC
J gene: TRBJ1-2; V gene: TRBV5-1; clone size: NA; D gene: NA; CDR3 protein: CASRNREDGYTF; CDR3 DNA: TGCGCCAGCAGAAACAGAGAAGATGGCTACACCTTC
J gene: TRBJ1-5; V gene: TRBV6-6; clone size: few; D gene: NA; CDR3 protein: CASSLARVNQPQHF; CDR3 DNA: TGTGCCAGCAGTTTAGCCAGGGTCAATCAGCCCCAGCATTTT
J gene: TRBJ1-1; V gene: TRBV19; clone size: few; D gene: NA; CDR3 protein: CASSIEGENTEAFF; CDR3 DNA: TGTGCCAGTAGTATAGAGGGAGAGAACACTGAAGCTTTCTTT
J gene: TRBJ2-7; V gene: TRBV4-2; clone size: few; D gene: TRBD2; CDR3 protein: CASSPTSSGSNYEQYF; CDR3 DNA: TGTGCCAGCAGCCCAACATCTAGCGGTTCGAACTACGAGCAGTACTTC
J gene: TRBJ2-6; V gene: TRBV10-2; clone size: NA; D gene: NA; CDR3 protein: CASGSSGANVLTF; CDR3 DNA: TGCGCCAGCGGGAGCTCTGGGGCCAACGTCCTGACTTTC
J gene: TRBJ2-5; V gene: TRBV7-7; clone size: few; D gene: NA; CDR3 protein: CASSYGLEQETQYF; CDR3 DNA: TGTGCCAGCAGTTACGGACTGGAACAAGAGACCCAGTACTTC
J gene: TRBJ1-2; V gene: TRBV30; clone size: NA; D gene: NA; CDR3 protein: CAWSLTEGGYGYTF; CDR3 DNA: TGTGCCTGGAGTCTCACGGAGGGAGGCTATGGCTACACCTTC
J gene: TRBJ1-6; V gene: TRBV2; clone size: NA; D gene: NA; CDR3 protein: CASSAGSYNSPLHF; CDR3 DNA: TGTGCCAGCAGTGCAGGCTCCTATAATTCACCCCTCCACTTT
J gene: TRBJ1-5; V gene: TRBV14; clone size: NA; D gene: NA; CDR3 protein: CASSQSPEQPRHF; CDR3 DNA: TGTGCCAGCAGCCAAAGCCCAGAGCAGCCCCGGCATTTT
J gene: TRBJ1-2; V gene: TRBV6-5; clone size: few; D gene: NA; CDR3 protein: CASSYRTGSLYGYTF; CDR3 DNA: TGTGCCAGCAGTTACCGGACCGGGTCGCTATATGGCTACACCTTC
J gene: TRBJ1-5; V gene: TRBV30; clone size: NA; D gene: NA; CDR3 protein: CAWSVSGEPQHF; CDR3 DNA: TGTGCCTGGAGTGTAAGCGGGGAGCCCCAGCATTTT
J gene: TRBJ2-5; V gene: TRBV30; clone size: NA; D gene: NA; CDR3 protein: CAWSGGGTQYF; CDR3 DNA: TGTGCCTGGAGTGGAGGAGGGACCCAGTACTTC
J gene: TRBJ2-7; V gene: TRBV7-2; clone size: NA; D gene: NA; CDR3 protein: CASSLSDTYEQYF; CDR3 DNA: TGTGCCAGCAGCTTATCGGACACTTACGAGCAGTACTTC
J gene: TRBJ1-6; V gene: TRBV30; clone size: few; D gene: NA; CDR3 protein: CAWSVEWPYNSPLHF; CDR3 DNA: TGTGCCTGGAGTGTCGAGTGGCCCTATAATTCACCCCTCCACTTT
J gene: TRBJ1-1; V gene: TRBV30; clone size: NA; D gene: NA; CDR3 protein: CAWSVLSEAFF; CDR3 DNA: TGTGCCTGGAGTGTGCTTTCTGAAGCTTTCTTT
J gene: TRBJ2-7; V gene: TRBV30; clone size: NA; D gene: TRBD2; CDR3 protein: CAWTSIAGYEQYF; CDR3 DNA: TGTGCCTGGACTTCGATAGCGGGCTACGAGCAGTACTTC
J gene: TRBJ1-4; V gene: TRBV5-4; clone size: NA; D gene: NA; CDR3 protein: CASSLAETPGKLFF; CDR3 DNA: TGTGCCAGCAGCTTGGCAGAAACACCGGGGAAACTGTTTTTT
J gene: TRBJ1-3; V gene: TRBV14; clone size: NA; D gene: NA; CDR3 protein: CASSQDSGATGNTIYF; CDR3 DNA: TGTGCCAGCAGCCAAGATTCAGGGGCGACTGGAAACACCATATATTTT
J gene: TRBJ2-7; V gene: TRBV10-3; clone size: few; D gene: NA; CDR3 protein: CAISPQGYEQYF; CDR3 DNA: TGTGCCATCAGTCCACAGGGCTACGAGCAGTACTTC
J gene: TRBJ1-5; V gene: TRBV2; clone size: NA; D gene: NA; CDR3 protein: CASSEALGLYSNQPQHF; CDR3 DNA: TGTGCCAGCAGTGAAGCGCTAGGCCTATATAGCAATCAGCCCCAGCATTTT
J gene: TRBJ2-3; V gene: TRBV19; clone size: NA; D gene: NA; CDR3 protein: CASSISADTQYF; CDR3 DNA: TGTGCCAGTAGTATATCTGCGGATACGCAGTATTTT
J gene: TRBJ1-2; V gene: TRBV30; clone size: NA; D gene: NA; CDR3 protein: CAWNYDRRDGYTF; CDR3 DNA: TGTGCCTGGAACTACGACAGGCGGGATGGCTACACCTTC
J gene: TRBJ1-4; V gene: TRBV25-1; clone size: NA; D gene: NA; CDR3 protein: CASSVGTDNEKLFF; CDR3 DNA: TGTGCCAGCAGCGTTGGGACGGATAATGAAAAACTGTTTTTT
J gene: TRBJ2-7; V gene: TRBV7-2; clone size: NA; D gene: TRBD2; CDR3 protein: CASSSLAGTYEQYF; CDR3 DNA: TGTGCCAGCAGCTCACTAGCGGGCACCTACGAGCAGTACTTC
J gene: TRBJ1-1; V gene: TRBV28; clone size: NA; D gene: NA; CDR3 protein: CASSLWGADTEAFF; CDR3 DNA: TGTGCCAGCAGTTTATGGGGGGCAGACACTGAAGCTTTCTTT
J gene: TRBJ1-5; V gene: TRBV28; clone size: few; D gene: NA; CDR3 protein: CASSVIQGSNQPQHF; CDR3 DNA: TGTGCCAGCAGCGTTATCCAGGGTAGCAATCAGCCCCAGCATTTT
J gene: TRBJ2-7; V gene: TRBV5-6; clone size: medium-sized; D gene: NA; CDR3 protein: CASSLSSYEQYF; CDR3 DNA: TGTGCCAGCAGCTTGTCTTCCTACGAGCAGTACTTC
J gene: TRBJ2-5; V gene: TRBV30; clone size: few; D gene: TRBD2; CDR3 protein: CAWIQGLAQETQYF; CDR3 DNA: TGTGCCTGGATCCAGGGACTAGCCCAAGAGACCCAGTACTTC
J gene: TRBJ1-2; V gene: TRBV6-5; clone size: once; D gene: TRBD1; CDR3 protein: CASKRPDRDYGYTF; CDR3 DNA: TGTGCCAGCAAACGCCCGGACAGGGACTATGGCTACACCTTC